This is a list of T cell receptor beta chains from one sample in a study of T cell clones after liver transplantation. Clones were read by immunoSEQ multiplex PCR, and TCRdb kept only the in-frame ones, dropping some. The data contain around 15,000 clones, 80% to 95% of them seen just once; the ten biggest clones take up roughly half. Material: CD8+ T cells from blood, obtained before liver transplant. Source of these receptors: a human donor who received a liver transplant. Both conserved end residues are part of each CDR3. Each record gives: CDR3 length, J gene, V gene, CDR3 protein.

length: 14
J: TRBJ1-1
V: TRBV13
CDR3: CASSSGTGVTEAFF

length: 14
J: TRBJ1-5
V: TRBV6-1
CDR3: CASTPVMGNQPQHF

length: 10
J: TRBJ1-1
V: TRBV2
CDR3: CASRGAEAFF

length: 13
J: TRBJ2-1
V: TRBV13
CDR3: CASSLAASGRQFF

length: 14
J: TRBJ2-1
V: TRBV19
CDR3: CASRLAGDPNEQFF

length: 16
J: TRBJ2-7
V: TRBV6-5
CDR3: CASSYSVGLAAYEQYF

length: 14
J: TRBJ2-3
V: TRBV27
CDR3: CASSSTAGEVTQYF

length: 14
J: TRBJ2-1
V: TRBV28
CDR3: CASSSRLAGPEQFF

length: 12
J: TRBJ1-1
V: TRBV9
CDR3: CASSLGNTEAFF

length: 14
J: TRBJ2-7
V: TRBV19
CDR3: CASRAGTGSYEQYF

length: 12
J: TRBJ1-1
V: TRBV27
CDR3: CASRKGHREAFF

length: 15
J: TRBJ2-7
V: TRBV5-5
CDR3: CASSLWQGPSYEQYF

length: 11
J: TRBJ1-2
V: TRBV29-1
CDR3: CSVETRYGYTF

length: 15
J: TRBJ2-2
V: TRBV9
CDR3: CASSLETGGTGELFF

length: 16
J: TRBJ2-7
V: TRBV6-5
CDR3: CASSYQVGELSYEQYF

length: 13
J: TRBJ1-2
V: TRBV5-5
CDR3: CASLETANYGYTF

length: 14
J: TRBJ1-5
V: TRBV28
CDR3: CASTPVSAQEPQHF

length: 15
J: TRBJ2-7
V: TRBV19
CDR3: CASSDRDRGLYEQYF

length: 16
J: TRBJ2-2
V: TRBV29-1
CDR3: CSVERARAGSTGELFF

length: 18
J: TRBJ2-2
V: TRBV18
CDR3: CASSPVGLAGGRNGELFF

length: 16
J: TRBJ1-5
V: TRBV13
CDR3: CASSLGAVGRSQPQHF

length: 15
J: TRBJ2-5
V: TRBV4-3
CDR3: CASSQGRFDPSEQYF

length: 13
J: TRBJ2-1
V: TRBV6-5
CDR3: CASSAGGAGEQFF

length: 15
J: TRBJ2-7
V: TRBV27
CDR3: CASSSLPTGGNEQYF

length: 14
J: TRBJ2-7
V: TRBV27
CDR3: CASSPTRGYLEQYF

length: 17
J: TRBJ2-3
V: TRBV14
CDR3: CASSLPGTSGITDTQYF

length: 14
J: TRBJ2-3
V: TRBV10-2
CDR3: CASSRTSSTDTQYF

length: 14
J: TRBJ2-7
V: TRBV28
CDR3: CATVSGGETYEQYF

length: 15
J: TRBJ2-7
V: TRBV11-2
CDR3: CASSSPGLGPYEQYF